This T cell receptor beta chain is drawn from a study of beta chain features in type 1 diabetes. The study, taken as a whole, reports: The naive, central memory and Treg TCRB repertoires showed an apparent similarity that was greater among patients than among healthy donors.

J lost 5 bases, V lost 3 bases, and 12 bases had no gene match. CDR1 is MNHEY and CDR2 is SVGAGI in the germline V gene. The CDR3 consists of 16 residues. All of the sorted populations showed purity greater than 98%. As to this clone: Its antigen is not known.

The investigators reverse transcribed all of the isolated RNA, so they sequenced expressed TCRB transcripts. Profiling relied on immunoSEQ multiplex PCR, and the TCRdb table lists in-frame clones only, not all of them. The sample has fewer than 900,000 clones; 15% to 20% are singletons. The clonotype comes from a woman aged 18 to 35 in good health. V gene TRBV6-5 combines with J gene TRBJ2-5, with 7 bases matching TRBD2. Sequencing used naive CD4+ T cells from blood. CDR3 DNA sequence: TGTGCCAGCAGTTATCACCGGTCGGGGGGTCGGGAGACCCAGTACTTC. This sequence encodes CASSYHRSGGRETQYF.